Listed here are 23 T cell receptor beta chains from one sample, sequenced in a study of post-analysis software for immune sequencing data. Study-level points and caveats: Patients carried 4 or 5 TRBV segments more frequently than controls did, and TRBV5-6, TRBV5-1 and TRBV20-1 were among them.

For these receptors, no antigen is known. Unique molecular identifiers tagged the TCR beta cDNA libraries. TCRdb re-analysed the PCR reads in MiXCR, keeping a single row per CDR3 protein. This table has about 820,000 distinct CDR3 sequences, approximately 53% appearing once. Sequences were obtained from blood. These receptors all stem from a girl aged 5 to 17 with multiple sclerosis.

This clonotype has more than one count but fewer than ten. J is TRBJ2-1 and V is TRBV20-1; D possibly corresponds to TRBD2 (7 bases). Per germline, CDR1 DFQATT and CDR2 SNEGSKA (reference sequence). The CDR3 loop spans 13 amino acids. The CDR3 DNA reads as TGCAGCCCCGAGGGGGGGGGCTACAATGAGCAGTTCTTC. As protein: CSPEGGGYNEQFF.

This chain joins TRBV7-2 and TRBJ2-7; 8 bases fit TRBD2. Germline-derived CDR1 and CDR2 are SGHTA and FQGNSA. J gave up 7 bases and V 2 bases, and 10 bases lay outside the gene matches. This CDR3 is 15 amino acids long. The CDR3 coding sequence is TGTGCCAGCAGCTTAAGGACTAGCCACACCCGGGAGCAGTACTTC. This sequence encodes CASSLRTSHTREQYF.

The table lists this clonotype with a few counts. The gene calls are TRBV20-1 and TRBJ2-5, with D unclear. This CDR3 comprises 12 residues. Germline values: CDR1 DFQATT, CDR2 SNEGSKA (reference sequence). V dropped 6 bases and J dropped 4 bases, with 12 bases sitting between them. The CDR3 DNA reads as TGCAGTGCCGAGACATGGGGAGAGACCCAGTACTTC. This encodes CSAETWGETQYF.

This clonotype came up a few times. The chain links TRBV15 to TRBJ1-2, with D perhaps TRBD1 (5 bases). CDR1 is LNHNV and CDR2 is YYDKDF in the germline V gene (reference sequence). The length of the CDR3 is 15 residues. The V and J ends lost 5 bases and 4 bases respectively, with 17 bases between them. The CDR3 DNA sequence: TGTGCCACCAGCCCGGGGCCGGGGTCGGCCTATGGCTACACCTTC. Amino acids: CATSPGPGSAYGYTF.

V is TRBV4-1 and J is TRBJ2-5, with D possibly being TRBD1 or TRBD2 (6 bases each). This CDR3 comprises 15 residues. V shed 0 bases and J shed 4 bases, with 12 bases lying between them. Germline lookup yields CDR1 MGHRA and CDR2 YSYEKL. The chain's CDR3 is CASSQEGGSGETQYF. For the CDR3, the DNA is TGCGCCAGCAGCCAAGAAGGGGGGAGTGGAGAGACCCAGTACTTC.

This clonotype turned up a few times. The rearrangement links TRBV10-3 to TRBJ2-6; the D gene could be TRBD1 or TRBD2 (5 bases each). This CDR3 region has 16 residues. Germline assignment: CDR1 ENHRY and CDR2 SYGVKD. Trimming stripped 0 bases from V and 1 base from J, with 7 bases between. The CDR3 is CAISESRGSGANVLTF. CDR3 sequence (DNA): TGTGCCATCAGTGAGTCGAGGGGTTCTGGGGCCAACGTCCTGACTTTC.

This chain uses TRBV7-6 with TRBJ2-1; possible D gene TRBD2, 6 bases. Trimming stripped 3 bases from V and 9 bases from J, with 27 bases between. The CDR3 runs 18 residues. CDR1 is SGHVS and CDR2 is FNYEAQ in the germline V gene. This CDR3 reads CASSLISRGRTLLVEQFF. CDR3 DNA sequence: TGTGCCAGCAGCTTGATTAGCCGAGGGAGGACCCTATTGGTTGAGCAGTTCTTC.

The chain has TRBV20-1 and TRBJ2-5, with 16 nucleotides matching TRBD2. CDR1 is DFQATT, CDR2 SNEGSKA, per germline (reference sequence). This CDR3 contains 15 residues. The chain's CDR3 is CTWGLAGGPSETQYF. CDR3 sequence (DNA): TGCACCTGGGGACTAGCGGGGGGGCCAAGCGAGACCCAGTACTTC.

The V call is TRBV5-1, the J call TRBJ2-3, with a tentative D call TRBD2 (6 bases). This CDR3 spans 14 amino acids. Trimming took 0 bases from V and 7 from J, leaving 12 bases between them. Germline CDR1 and CDR2: SGHRS and YFSETQ. The DNA of the CDR3 is TGCGCCAGCAGCTTGGGAGGTGCGGGAAATACGCAGTATTTT. This codes for CASSLGGAGNTQYF.

The chain carries TRBV29-1 and TRBJ2-7; TRBD1 agrees at 9 bases. V was clipped by 2 bases and J by 5 bases; unmatched bases: 10. The CDR3 is 15 amino acids. CDR1 and CDR2 from the germline V gene are SQVTM and ANQGSEA. The CDR3 reads CSVERVTGGVHEQYF. The CDR3 DNA follows: TGCAGCGTTGAACGGGTGACAGGGGGTGTCCACGAGCAGTACTTC.

This sequence joins TRBV30 and TRBJ2-3, with D possibly being TRBD2 (7 bases). Germline V gene sequence: CDR1 GTSNPN, CDR2 SVGIG (reference sequence). This CDR3 has 11 amino acids. The V and J ends lost 1 base and 9 bases respectively, with 8 bases between them. CDR3 coding DNA: TGTGCCTGGAGTGCGGGGGGCACGCAGTATTTT. Translating gives CAWSAGGTQYF.

The rearrangement uses TRBV29-1 and TRBJ2-1, with D perhaps TRBD1 or TRBD2 (5 bases each). CDR1 and CDR2 (germline): SQVTM, ANQGSEA. The CDR3 length is 14 residues. Trimming left V 4 bases short and J 10 bases short, with 20 bases between. CDR3: CSVVRGVPTGEQFF. The CDR3, as DNA: TGCAGCGTTGTAAGAGGGGTCCCTACTGGGGAGCAGTTCTTC.

The chain combines TRBV20-1 with TRBJ2-5; unclear D gene. The J call is uncertain, as TRBJ2-7 better fits the DNA end. This CDR3 region has 11 residues. Germline CDR1 reads DFQATT; CDR2 reads SNEGSKA (reference sequence). The CDR3 nucleotides are TGCAGTGCCAAAAACCCCTACGAGCAGTACTTC. Its protein product is CSAKNPYEQYF.

The V and J genes are TRBV20-1 and TRBJ2-5, with 7 bases that match TRBD2. CDR3 length: 13 amino acids. Per the germline V gene, CDR1 is DFQATT and CDR2 is SNEGSKA (reference sequence). The V and J ends lost 6 bases and 2 bases, in that order; junction bases with no gene match: 6. CDR3 in amino acids: CSAFQGGQETQYF. The CDR3 nucleotides are TGCAGTGCATTTCAGGGAGGGCAAGAGACCCAGTACTTC.

CDR3: CASRGLAGGDYEQYF. The CDR3 DNA reads TGCGCCAGCCGGGGGTTAGCGGGAGGGGACTACGAGCAGTACTTC. The chain employs TRBV5-1 and TRBJ2-7; 11 bases are a match to TRBD2. The CDR3 contains 15 residues. After removal of 7 bases from V and 3 bases from J, the junction contained 9 bases not matched to a gene. Germline CDR1 SGHRS, CDR2 YFSETQ.

The genes are TRBV27 and TRBJ1-4; D not resolved. The CDR3 runs to 11 residues. Per germline, CDR1 MNHEY and CDR2 SMNVEV (reference sequence). V was clipped by 8 bases and J by 7 bases, with 8 bases between them. The CDR3 DNA reads as TGTGCCAGCGGGATGGGTGAAAAACTGTTTTTT. This translates into CASGMGEKLFF.

The genes are TRBV12-3 or TRBV12-4 and TRBJ1-2; TRBD1 is a possible D gene (5 bases). The length of the CDR3 is 16 residues. V lost 3 bases, J lost 1 base, and 15 bases lay in between. The CDR3: CASSLRSGGRNYGYTF. In DNA, the CDR3 is TGTGCCAGCAGTTTGAGGTCTGGGGGTCGTAACTATGGCTACACCTTC.

In its sample, this clonotype was seen a few times. This chain joins TRBV20-1 and TRBJ1-2; TRBD1 agrees at 7 bases. There are 15 residues in the CDR3. In germline, CDR1 is DFQATT, CDR2 SNEGSKA (reference sequence). Trimming removed 2 bases from V and 5 bases from J; junction bases left unmatched: 11. CDR3 DNA sequence: TGCAGTGCTAGAAAGGCCGGGACAGCGAATTATGGCTACACCTTC. It yields the protein CSARKAGTANYGYTF.

The chain combines TRBV7-9 with TRBJ2-3; 8 nucleotides agree with TRBD2. Looked up from germline, CDR1 is SEHNR and CDR2 is FQNEAQ (reference sequence). Unmatched junction bases numbered 6, after V lost 3 bases and J lost 4 bases. The CDR3 covers 15 residues. The DNA of the CDR3 is TGTGCCAGCAGCTTGTCAGCGGGAGTGGCAGATACGCAGTATTTT. Protein sequence: CASSLSAGVADTQYF.

A remark on this clonotype: At one boundary the junction diverges from the germline segment, which might be a read error. The gene calls are TRBV5-1 and TRBJ2-1; D is unclear. The CDR3 spans 14 residues. Per germline, CDR1 SGHRS and CDR2 YFSETQ. The CDR3 coding sequence is TGCGCCAGTAGCTTGGTTTTGGGAAACAATGAGCAGTTCTTC. Protein sequence: CASSLVLGNNEQFF.

This clonotype has a handful of counts. This rearrangement joins TRBV15 to TRBJ1-5, with 7 bases lining up with TRBD1. Unmatched junction bases numbered 3, after V lost 4 bases and J lost 3 bases. The germline CDR1 and CDR2 sequences are LNHNV and YYDKDF (reference sequence). The CDR3 loop spans 14 amino acids. CDR3 bases: TGTGCCACCAGCACAACAGGGGACAATCAGCCCCAGCATTTT. The encoded protein is CATSTTGDNQPQHF.

The CDR3 nucleotides read TGCAGTGCTAGGGCCCAAAGGCGGCATGAAAAACTGTTTTTT. Protein product: CSARAQRRHEKLFF. V is TRBV20-1 and J is TRBJ1-4; D is unresolved. V shed 3 bases and J shed 6 bases, with 14 bases lying between them. The CDR3 extends over 14 amino acids. Germline V gene data show CDR1 as DFQATT and CDR2 as SNEGSKA (reference sequence).

This clonotype was picked up a small number of times. The chain carries TRBV4-1 and TRBJ2-5; 9 bases agree with TRBD2. The CDR3 runs 12 residues. Germline V CDR1 and CDR2: MGHRA, YSYEKL. Trimming removed 0 bases from V and 13 bases from J; junction bases left unmatched: 3. The DNA of the CDR3 is TGCGCCAGCAGCCAAGAGGGGACTAGCAGGTACTTC. It encodes CASSQEGTSRYF.